These 5 T cell receptor beta chains came from one sample sequenced in a study of long-term antiretroviral therapy in people with HIV. With survey level as its setting, the immunoSEQ assay was v3.0. Measured with immunoSEQ multiplex PCR; TCRdb has only the in-frame clones, and not every one. This sample carries tens of thousands of clones, about 88% of them seen once, and the ten largest clones take roughly 3%. Material: unsorted PBMCs, obtained 0.8 years after starting antiretroviral therapy. Receptor source: a woman aged 18-30 years with HIV.

The gene calls are TRBV6-5 and TRBJ2-7; D not resolved. The CDR3 length is 12 residues. Germline V gene sequence: CDR1 MNHEY, CDR2 SVGAGI. V lost 8 bases and J lost 6, with 14 bases in between. The CDR3 is CASGVGLAEQYF. In nucleotides, the CDR3 is TGTGCCAGCGGAGTAGGCCTTGCCGAGCAGTACTTC.

This rearrangement joins TRBV18 to TRBJ2-3, with D perhaps TRBD2 (5 bases). Germline loops: CDR1 KGHSH, CDR2 LQKENI. Trimming left V 2 bases short and J 3 bases short, with 12 bases between. The CDR3 totals 15 residues. Here the CDR3 DNA reads TGTGCCAGCTCACCATCAGCGACGGGGACAGATACGCAGTATTTT. Amino acids: CASSPSATGTDTQYF.

The chain recombines TRBV28 with TRBJ1-2; 7 bases align to TRBD1. V shed 6 bases and J 4 bases; nucleotides not matched to a gene: 14. Germline V lookup: CDR1 MDHEN, CDR2 SYDVKM. This CDR3 is 16 amino acids long. CDR3: CASSVPGQHLLYGYTF. CDR3 in DNA: TGTGCCAGCAGCGTGCCGGGACAGCACCTCCTCTATGGCTACACCTTC.

The V call is TRBV6-6, the J call TRBJ2-4, with D possibly being TRBD1 or TRBD2 (5 bases each). The germline gives CDR1 MNHNY, CDR2 SVGAGI (reference sequence). There are 12 residues in the CDR3. V lost 8 bases, J lost 7 bases, and 12 bases lay in between. CDR3 DNA sequence: TGTGCCAGCCGAAGTGGGGGTAACATTCAGTACTTC. As protein: CASRSGGNIQYF.

The V gene is TRBV19, the J gene TRBJ2-7; D not certain. This CDR3 contains 11 residues. Trimming stripped 5 bases from V and 5 bases from J, with 7 bases between. CDR1 and CDR2 from the germline V gene are LNHDA and SQIVND (reference sequence). This chain's CDR3 is CASSFNHEQYF. As DNA, the CDR3 is TGTGCCAGTAGTTTCAACCACGAGCAGTACTTC.